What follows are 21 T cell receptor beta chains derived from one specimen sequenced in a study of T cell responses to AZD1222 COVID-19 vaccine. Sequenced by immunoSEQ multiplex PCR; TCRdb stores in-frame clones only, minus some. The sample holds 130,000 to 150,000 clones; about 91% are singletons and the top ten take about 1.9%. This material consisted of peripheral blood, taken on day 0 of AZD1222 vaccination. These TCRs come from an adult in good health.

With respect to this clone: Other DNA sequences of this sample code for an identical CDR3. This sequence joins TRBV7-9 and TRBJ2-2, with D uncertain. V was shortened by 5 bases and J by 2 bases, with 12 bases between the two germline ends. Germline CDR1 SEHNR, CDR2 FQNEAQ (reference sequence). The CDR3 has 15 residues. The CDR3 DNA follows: TGTGCCAGCAGCCGGTGGCAGCCCAACACCGGGGAGCTGTTTTTT. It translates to CASSRWQPNTGELFF.

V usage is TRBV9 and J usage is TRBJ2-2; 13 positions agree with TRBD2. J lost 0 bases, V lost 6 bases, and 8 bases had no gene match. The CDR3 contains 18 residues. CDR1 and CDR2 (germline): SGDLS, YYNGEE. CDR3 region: CASTRTSGGAANTGELFF. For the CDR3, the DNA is TGTGCCAGCACTAGAACTAGCGGGGGGGCCGCGAACACCGGGGAGCTGTTTTTT.

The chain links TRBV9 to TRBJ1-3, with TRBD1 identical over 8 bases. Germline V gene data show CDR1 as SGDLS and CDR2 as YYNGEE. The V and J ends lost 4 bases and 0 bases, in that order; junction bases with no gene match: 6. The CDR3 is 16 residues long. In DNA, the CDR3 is TGTGCCAGCAGCTTCTCTACAGGGGGCTCTGGAAACACCATATATTTT. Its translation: CASSFSTGGSGNTIYF.

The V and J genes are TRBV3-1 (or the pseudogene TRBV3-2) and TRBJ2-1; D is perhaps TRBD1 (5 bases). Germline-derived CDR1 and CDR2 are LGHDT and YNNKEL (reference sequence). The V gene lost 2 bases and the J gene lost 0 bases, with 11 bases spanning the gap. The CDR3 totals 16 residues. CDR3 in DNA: TGTGCCAGCAGCCAACGACAGTCCAGCTCCTACAATGAGCAGTTCTTC. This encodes CASSQRQSSSYNEQFF.

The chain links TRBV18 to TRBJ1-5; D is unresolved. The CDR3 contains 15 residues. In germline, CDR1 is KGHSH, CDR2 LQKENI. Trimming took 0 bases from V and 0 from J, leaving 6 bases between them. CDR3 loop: CASSPPIDSNQPQHF. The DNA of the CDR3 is TGTGCCAGCTCACCACCGATTGATAGCAATCAGCCCCAGCATTTT.

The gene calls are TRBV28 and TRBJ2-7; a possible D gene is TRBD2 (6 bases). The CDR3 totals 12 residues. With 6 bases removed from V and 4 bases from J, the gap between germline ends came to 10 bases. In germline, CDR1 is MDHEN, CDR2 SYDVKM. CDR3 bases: TGTGCCAGCAGGTGGAGGGATTACGAGCAGTACTTC. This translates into CASRWRDYEQYF.

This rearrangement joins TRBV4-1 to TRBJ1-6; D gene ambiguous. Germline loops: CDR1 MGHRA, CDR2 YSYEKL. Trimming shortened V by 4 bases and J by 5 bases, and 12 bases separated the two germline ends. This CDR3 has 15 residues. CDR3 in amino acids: CASSLDTNNNSPLHF. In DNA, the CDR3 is TGCGCCAGCAGCCTCGACACCAATAATAATTCACCCCTCCACTTT.

The CDR3 coding sequence is TGTGCCAGCAGCTTAGTCTACGCGAATGAGCAGTTCTTC. Protein: CASSLVYANEQFF. This chain links TRBV11-3 with TRBJ2-1; D gene ambiguous. Germline CDR1 and CDR2: SGHNT and YENEEA. V was trimmed by 1 base and J by 7 bases, leaving 8 bases between them. This CDR3 is 13 amino acids long. Full variable domain (remainder filled in from reference TRBV11-3 and TRBJ2-1): EAGVVQSPRYKIIEKKQPVAFWCNPISGHNTLYWYLQNLGQGPELLIRYENEEAVDDSQLPKDRFSAERLKGVDSTLKIQPAELGDSAVYLCASSLVYANEQFFGPGTRLTVL.

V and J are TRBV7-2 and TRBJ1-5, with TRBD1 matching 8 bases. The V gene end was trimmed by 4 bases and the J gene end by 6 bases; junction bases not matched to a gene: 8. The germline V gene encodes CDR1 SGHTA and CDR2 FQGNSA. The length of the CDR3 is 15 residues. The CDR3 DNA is TGTGCCAGCAGCTCGGGGTCAGGGGGCATTCAGCCCCAGCATTTT. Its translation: CASSSGSGGIQPQHF.

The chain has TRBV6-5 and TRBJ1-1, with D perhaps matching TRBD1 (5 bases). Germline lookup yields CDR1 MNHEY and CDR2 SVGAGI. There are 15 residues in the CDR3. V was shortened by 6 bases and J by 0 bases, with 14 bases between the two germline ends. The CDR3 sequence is CASRLTRGVNTEAFF. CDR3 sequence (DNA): TGTGCCAGCAGACTAACAAGGGGCGTGAACACTGAAGCTTTCTTT.

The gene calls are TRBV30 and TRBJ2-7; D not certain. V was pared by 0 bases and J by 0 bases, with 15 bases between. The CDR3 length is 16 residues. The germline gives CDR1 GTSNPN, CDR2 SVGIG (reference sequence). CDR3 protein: CAWSVQSPLGSYEQYF. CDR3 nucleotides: TGTGCCTGGAGTGTACAAAGTCCCTTGGGCTCCTACGAGCAGTACTTC.

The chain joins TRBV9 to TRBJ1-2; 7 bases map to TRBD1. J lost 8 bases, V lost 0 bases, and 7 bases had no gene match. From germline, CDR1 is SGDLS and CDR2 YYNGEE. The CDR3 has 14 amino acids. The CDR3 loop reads CASSVAEGALGYTF. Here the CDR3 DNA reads TGTGCCAGCAGCGTAGCTGAGGGGGCGTTAGGCTACACCTTC.

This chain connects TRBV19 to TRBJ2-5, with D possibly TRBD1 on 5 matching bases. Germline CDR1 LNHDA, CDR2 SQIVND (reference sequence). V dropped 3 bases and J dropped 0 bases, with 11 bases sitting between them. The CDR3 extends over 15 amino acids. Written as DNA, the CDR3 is TGTGCCAGTAGTATGGGCCAGGGCCACCAAGAGACCCAGTACTTC. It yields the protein CASSMGQGHQETQYF. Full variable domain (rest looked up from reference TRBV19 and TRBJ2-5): DGGITQSPKYLFRKEGQNVTLSCEQNLNHDAMYWYRQDPGQGLRLIYYSQIVNDFQKGDIAEGYSVSREKKESFPLTVTSAQKNPTAFYLCASSMGQGHQETQYFGPGTRLLVL.

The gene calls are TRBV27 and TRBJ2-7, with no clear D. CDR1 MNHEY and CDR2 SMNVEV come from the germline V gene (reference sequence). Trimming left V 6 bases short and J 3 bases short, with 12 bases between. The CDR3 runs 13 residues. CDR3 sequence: CASRPLGRYEQYF. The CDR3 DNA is TGTGCCAGCAGGCCGCTAGGACGCTACGAGCAGTACTTC.

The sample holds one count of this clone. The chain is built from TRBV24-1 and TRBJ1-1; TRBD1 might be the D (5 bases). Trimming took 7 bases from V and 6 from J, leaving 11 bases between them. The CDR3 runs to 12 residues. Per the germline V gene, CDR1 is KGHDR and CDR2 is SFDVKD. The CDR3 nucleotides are TGTGCCACCAGCGGTCAGGGCTCTGAAGCTTTCTTT. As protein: CATSGQGSEAFF.

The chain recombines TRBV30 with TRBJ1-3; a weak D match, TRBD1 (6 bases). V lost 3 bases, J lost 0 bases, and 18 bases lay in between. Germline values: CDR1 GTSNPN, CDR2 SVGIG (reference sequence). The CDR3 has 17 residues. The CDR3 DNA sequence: TGTGCCTGGAGAGAATTAGGGGGGGGGAACTCTGGAAACACCATATATTTT. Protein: CAWRELGGGNSGNTIYF.

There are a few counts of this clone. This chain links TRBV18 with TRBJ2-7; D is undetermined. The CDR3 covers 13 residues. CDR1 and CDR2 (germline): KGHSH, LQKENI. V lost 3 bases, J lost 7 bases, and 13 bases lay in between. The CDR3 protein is CASSPEYGGEQYF. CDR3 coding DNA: TGTGCCAGCTCACCCGAATACGGTGGAGAGCAGTACTTC.

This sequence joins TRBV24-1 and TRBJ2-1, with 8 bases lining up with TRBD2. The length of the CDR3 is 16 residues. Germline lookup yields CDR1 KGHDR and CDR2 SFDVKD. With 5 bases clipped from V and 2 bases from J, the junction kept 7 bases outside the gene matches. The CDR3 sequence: CATSGVGGATYNEQFF. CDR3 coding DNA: TGTGCCACCAGTGGAGTCGGGGGGGCCACCTACAATGAGCAGTTCTTC.

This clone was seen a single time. CDR3 region: CASSFNRDSYEQYF. DNA for the CDR3: TGTGCCAGCAGCTTCAACAGGGATTCCTACGAGCAGTACTTC. The J gene is TRBJ2-7, the V gene TRBV5-5; D perhaps matches TRBD1 (6 bases). CDR3 length equals 14 residues. The V and J ends lost 2 bases and 1 base respectively, with 10 bases between them. Germline V gene sequence: CDR1 SGHKS, CDR2 YYEKEE (reference sequence).

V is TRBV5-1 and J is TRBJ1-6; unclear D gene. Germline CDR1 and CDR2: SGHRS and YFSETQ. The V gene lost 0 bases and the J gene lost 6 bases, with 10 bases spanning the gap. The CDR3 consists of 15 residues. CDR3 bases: TGCGCCAGCAGCTTGGACAGCGTCAGTAATTCACCCCTCCACTTT. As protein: CASSLDSVSNSPLHF. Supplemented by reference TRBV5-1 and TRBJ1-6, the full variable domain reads KAGVTQTPRYLIKTRGQQVTLSCSPISGHRSVSWYQQTPGQGLQFLFEYFSETQRNKGNFPGRFSGRQFSNSRSEMNVSTLELGDSALYLCASSLDSVSNSPLHFGNGTRLTVT.

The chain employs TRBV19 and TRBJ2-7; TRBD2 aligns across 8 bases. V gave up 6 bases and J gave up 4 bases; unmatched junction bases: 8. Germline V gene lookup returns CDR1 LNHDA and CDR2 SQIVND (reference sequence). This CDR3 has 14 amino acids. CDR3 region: CASRGGLAPYEQYF. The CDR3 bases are TGTGCCAGTAGGGGAGGACTAGCCCCTTACGAGCAGTACTTC.